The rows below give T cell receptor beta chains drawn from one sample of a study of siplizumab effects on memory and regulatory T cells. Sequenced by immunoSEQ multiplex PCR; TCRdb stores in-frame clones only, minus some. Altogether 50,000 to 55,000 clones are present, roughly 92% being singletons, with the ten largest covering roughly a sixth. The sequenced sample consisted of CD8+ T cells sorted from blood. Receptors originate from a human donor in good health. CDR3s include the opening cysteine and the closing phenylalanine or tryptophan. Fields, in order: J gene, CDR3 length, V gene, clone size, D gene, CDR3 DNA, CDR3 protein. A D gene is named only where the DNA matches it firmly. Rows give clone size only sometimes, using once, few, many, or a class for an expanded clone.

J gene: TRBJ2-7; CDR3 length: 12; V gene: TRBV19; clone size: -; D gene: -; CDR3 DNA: TGTGCCAGTAGTATATGGGGCTACGAGCAGTACTTC; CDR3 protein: CASSIWGYEQYF
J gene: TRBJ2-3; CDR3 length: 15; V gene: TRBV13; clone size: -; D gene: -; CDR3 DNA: TGTGCCAGCAGCCCCACGGGGGTGGGCACAGATACGCAGTATTTT; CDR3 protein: CASSPTGVGTDTQYF
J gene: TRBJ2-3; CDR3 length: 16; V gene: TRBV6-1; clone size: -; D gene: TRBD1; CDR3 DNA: TGTGCCAGCAGTGAAAATCCGGGACAGGGGCCAGATACGCAGTATTTT; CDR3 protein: CASSENPGQGPDTQYF
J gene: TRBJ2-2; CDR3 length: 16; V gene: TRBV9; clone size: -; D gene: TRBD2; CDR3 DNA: TGTGCCAGCTCCCCCCCAAGCGGGGTGAACACCGGGGAGCTGTTTTTT; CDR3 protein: CASSPPSGVNTGELFF
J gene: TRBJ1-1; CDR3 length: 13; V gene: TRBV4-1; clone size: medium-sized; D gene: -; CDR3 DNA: TGCGCCAGCAGCCTAGGGGCGAACACTGAAGCTTTCTTT; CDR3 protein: CASSLGANTEAFF
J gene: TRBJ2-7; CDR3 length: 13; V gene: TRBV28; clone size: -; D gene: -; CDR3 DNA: TGTGCCAGCAGTTTGGCATCGTCCTACGAGCAGTACTTC; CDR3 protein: CASSLASSYEQYF
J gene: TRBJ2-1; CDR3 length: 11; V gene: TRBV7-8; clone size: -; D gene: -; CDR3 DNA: TGTGCCAGCAGCTTCCGGAATGAGCAGTTCTTC; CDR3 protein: CASSFRNEQFF
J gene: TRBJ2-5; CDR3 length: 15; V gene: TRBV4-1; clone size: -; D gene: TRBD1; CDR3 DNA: TGCGCCAGCAGCTACGGGACAGGGGGCGAGGAGACCCAGTACTTC; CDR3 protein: CASSYGTGGEETQYF
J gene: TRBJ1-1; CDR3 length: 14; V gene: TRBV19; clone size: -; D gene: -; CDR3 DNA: TGTGCCAGTAGTATTTTGGGGGGCGAGGTTGAAGCTTTCTTT; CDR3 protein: CASSILGGEVEAFF
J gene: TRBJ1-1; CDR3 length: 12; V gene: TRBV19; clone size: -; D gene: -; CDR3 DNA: TGTGCCAGTAGCCCTCCCGGGCCTGAAGCTTTCTTT; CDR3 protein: CASSPPGPEAFF
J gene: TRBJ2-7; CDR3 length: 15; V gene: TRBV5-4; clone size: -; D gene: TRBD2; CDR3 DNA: TGTGCCAGCAGCCAGGGGACTAGCGGGAGGTACGAGCAGTACTTC; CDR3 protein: CASSQGTSGRYEQYF
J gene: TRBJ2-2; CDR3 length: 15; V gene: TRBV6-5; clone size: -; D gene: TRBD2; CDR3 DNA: TGTGCCAGCGGGGGACTAGCGGGAGTACCCGGGGAGCTGTTTTTT; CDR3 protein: CASGGLAGVPGELFF
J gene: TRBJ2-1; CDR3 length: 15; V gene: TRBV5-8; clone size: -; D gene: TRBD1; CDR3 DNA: TGTGCCAGCAGCTTGTTGGGGACAGGCTACAATGAGCAGTTCTTC; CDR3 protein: CASSLLGTGYNEQFF
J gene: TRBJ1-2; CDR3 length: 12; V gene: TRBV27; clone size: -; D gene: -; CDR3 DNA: TGTGCCGTGGGAGGTCTCTTCTATGGCTACACCTTC; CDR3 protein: CAVGGLFYGYTF
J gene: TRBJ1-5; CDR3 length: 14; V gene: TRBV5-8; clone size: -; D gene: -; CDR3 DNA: TGTGCCAGCAGCCCGAAGCGGGGGTATCAGCCCCAGCATTTT; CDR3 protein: CASSPKRGYQPQHF
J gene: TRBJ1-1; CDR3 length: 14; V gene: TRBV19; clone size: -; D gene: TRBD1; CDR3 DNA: TGTGCCAGTACGGACAGGGGGGGAGTCACTGAAGCTTTCTTT; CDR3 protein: CASTDRGGVTEAFF
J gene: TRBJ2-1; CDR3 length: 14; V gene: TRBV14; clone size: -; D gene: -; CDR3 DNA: TGTGCCAGCAGCCGCGACAGTTTTTACAATGAGCAGTTCTTC; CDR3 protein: CASSRDSFYNEQFF
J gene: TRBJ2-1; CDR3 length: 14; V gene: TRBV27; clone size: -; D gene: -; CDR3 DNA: TGTGCCAGCAGTACAACGAGCTCCTACAATGAGCAGTTCTTC; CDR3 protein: CASSTTSSYNEQFF
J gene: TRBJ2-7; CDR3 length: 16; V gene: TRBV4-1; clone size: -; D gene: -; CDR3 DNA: TGCGCCAGCAGCCAGGAAGTAGCGGTTAGCTCCTACGAGCAGTACTTC; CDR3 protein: CASSQEVAVSSYEQYF
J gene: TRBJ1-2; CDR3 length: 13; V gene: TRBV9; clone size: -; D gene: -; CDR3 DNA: TGTGCCAGCAGCGGCGGCATGGTGGAGGGCTACACCTTC; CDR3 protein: CASSGGMVEGYTF
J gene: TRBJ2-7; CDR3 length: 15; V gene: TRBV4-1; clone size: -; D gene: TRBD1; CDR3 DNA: TGCGCCAGCAGCCGAGGGGGGACAGGGCCCTACGAGCAGTACTTC; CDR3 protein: CASSRGGTGPYEQYF
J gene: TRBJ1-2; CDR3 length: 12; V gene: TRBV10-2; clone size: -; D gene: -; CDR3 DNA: TGCGCCAGCAGAACAGGATACTATGGCTACACCTTC; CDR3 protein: CASRTGYYGYTF
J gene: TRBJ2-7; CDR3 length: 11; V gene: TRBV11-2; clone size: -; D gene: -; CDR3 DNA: TGTGCCAGCAGCTCCTCCTACGAGCAGTACTTC; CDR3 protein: CASSSSYEQYF
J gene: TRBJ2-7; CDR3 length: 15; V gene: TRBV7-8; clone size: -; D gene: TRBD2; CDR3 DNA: TGTGCCAGCATCCCGCTAGCGGGAGGGCCTTACGAGCAGTACTTC; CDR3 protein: CASIPLAGGPYEQYF
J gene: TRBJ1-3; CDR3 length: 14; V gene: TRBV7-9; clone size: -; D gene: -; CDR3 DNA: TGTGCCAGCAGCTTGAGGATCTCTGGAAACACCATATATTTT; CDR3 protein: CASSLRISGNTIYF
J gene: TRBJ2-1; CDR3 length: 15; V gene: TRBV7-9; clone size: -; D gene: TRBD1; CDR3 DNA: TGTGCCAGCAGCCGTATAACAGGGGATTACAATGAGCAGTTCTTC; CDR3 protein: CASSRITGDYNEQFF
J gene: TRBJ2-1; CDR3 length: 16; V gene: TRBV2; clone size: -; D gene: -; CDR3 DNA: TGTGCCACCCCGGGGACTGCCGAAAGCTCCTACAATGAGCAGTTCTTC; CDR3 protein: CATPGTAESSYNEQFF
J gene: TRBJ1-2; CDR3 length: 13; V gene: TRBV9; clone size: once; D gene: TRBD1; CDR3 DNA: TGTGCCAGCAGAACCGGGACAGGGACTGGCTACACCTTC; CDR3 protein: CASRTGTGTGYTF
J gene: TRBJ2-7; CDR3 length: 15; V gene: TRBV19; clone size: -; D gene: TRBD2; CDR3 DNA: TGTGCCAGTAGTACCCGGCTTGCGGGAGACGGCGAGCAGTACTTC; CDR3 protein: CASSTRLAGDGEQYF
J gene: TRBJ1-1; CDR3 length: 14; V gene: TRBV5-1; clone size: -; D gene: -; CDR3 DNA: TGCGCCAGCAGCTTGGTTCGCGAAAACACTGAAGCTTTCTTT; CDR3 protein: CASSLVRENTEAFF
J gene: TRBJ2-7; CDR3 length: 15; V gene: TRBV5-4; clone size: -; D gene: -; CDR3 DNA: TGTGCCAGCAGCCCCGGGGCGTTCATGGACTACGAGCAGTACTTC; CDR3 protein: CASSPGAFMDYEQYF
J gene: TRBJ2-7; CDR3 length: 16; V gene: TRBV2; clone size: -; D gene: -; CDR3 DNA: TGTGCCAGCAGTACCTCTCTAACGTTTACGACCTACGAGCAGTACTTC; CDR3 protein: CASSTSLTFTTYEQYF
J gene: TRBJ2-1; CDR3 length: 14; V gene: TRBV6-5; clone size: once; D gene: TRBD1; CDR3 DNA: TGTGCCAGCAGCCCACAGGGGATAGGGACTGAGCAGTTCTTC; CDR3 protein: CASSPQGIGTEQFF
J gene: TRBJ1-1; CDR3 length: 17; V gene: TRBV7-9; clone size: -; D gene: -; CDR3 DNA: TGTGCCAGCAGCTTAGTCGACGCCGGGGCCCCGAACACTGAAGCTTTCTTT; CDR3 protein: CASSLVDAGAPNTEAFF
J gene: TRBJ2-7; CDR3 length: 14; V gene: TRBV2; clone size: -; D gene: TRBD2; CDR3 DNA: TGTGCCAGTTGTCGGCGGGAGGGCCAATACGAGCAGTACTTC; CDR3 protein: CASCRREGQYEQYF
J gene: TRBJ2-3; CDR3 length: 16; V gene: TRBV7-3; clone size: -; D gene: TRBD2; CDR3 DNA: TGTGCCAGCAGCTTAAATTGGGGGGGTGGCACAGATACGCAGTATTTT; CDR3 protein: CASSLNWGGGTDTQYF
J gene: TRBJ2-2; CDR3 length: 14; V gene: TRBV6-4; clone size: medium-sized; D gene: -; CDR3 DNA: TGTGCCAGCAGTGACTCGGTCGACACCGGGGAGCTGTTTTTT; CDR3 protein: CASSDSVDTGELFF
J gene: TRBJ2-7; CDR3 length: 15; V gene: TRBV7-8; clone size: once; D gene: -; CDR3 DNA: TGTGCCAGCAGCTTGCAAGGGCCGAGCTCCTACGAGCAGTACTTC; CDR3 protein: CASSLQGPSSYEQYF
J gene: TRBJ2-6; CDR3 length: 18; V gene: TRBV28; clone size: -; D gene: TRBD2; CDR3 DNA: TGTGCCAGCAGTTTATTGGCATTAGCGGGAGGTGGGGCCAACGTCCTGACTTTC; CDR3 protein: CASSLLALAGGGANVLTF
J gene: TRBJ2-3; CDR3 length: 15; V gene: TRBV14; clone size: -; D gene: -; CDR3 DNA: TGTGCCAGCAGCCAAGAGGGACTTAAAACAGATACGCAGTATTTT; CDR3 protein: CASSQEGLKTDTQYF
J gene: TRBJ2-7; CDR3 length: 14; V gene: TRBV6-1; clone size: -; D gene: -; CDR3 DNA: TGTGCCAGCAGTGAAGCCGGGAGCTCCTACGAGCAGTACTTC; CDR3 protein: CASSEAGSSYEQYF
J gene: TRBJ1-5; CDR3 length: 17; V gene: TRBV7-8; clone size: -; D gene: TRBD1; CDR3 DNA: TGTGCCAGCAGCTTAGAACGGGACAGGGGGTATGATCAGCCCCAGCATTTT; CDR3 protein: CASSLERDRGYDQPQHF
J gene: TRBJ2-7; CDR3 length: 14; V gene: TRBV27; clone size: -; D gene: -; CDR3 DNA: TGTGCCAGCGCGGTGGCGGGGAACTCCTACGAGCAGTACTTC; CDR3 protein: CASAVAGNSYEQYF
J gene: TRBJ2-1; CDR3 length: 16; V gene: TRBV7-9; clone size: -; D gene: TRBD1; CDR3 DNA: TGTGCCAGCAGCCCGGACAGGGGGCGATCCTACAATGAGCAGTTCTTC; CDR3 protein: CASSPDRGRSYNEQFF
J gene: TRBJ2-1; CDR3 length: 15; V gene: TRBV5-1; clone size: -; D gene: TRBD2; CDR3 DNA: TGCGCCAGCAGCTTGGTTCTAGCGGGAGAGGGTGAGCAGTTCTTC; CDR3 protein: CASSLVLAGEGEQFF
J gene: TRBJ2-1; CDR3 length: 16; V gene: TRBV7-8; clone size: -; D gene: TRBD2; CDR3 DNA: TGTGCCAGCAGCTTAGCGAGCGGGGTCTCCTACAATGAGCAGTTCTTC; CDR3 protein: CASSLASGVSYNEQFF
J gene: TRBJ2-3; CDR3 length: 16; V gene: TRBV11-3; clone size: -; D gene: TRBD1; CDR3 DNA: TGTGCCAGCAGCTCGCGACAGGGGGCCACCACAGATACGCAGTATTTT; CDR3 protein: CASSSRQGATTDTQYF
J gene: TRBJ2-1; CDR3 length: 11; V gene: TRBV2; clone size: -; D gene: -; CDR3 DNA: TGTGCCAGCAGGGTACAGGTTTGGCAGTTCTTC; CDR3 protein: CASRVQVWQFF
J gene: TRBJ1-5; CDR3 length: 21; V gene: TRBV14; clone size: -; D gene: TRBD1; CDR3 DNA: TGTGCCAGCAGCCAAGATAGCGGGAGGGACAGCCTAGTAGATAGCAATCAGCCCCAGCATTTT; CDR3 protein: CASSQDSGRDSLVDSNQPQHF
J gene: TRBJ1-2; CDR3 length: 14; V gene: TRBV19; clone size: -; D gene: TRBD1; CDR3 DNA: TGTGCCAGTAGTATAGATCGGGACAGCCGTCGGGGGGGCTTC; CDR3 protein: CASSIDRDSRRGGF
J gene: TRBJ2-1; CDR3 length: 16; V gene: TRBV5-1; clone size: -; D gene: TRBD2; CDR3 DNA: TGCGCCAGCAGCTTTAGTCTAGCGGCACCATACAATGAGCAGTTCTTC; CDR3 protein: CASSFSLAAPYNEQFF